This T cell receptor beta chain came from a study of radiation and T cells in renal cell carcinoma. The table came from immunoSEQ multiplex PCR; TCRdb's copy has only in-frame clones and leaves some out. The sample contains roughly 60,000 clones, roughly four fifths of which appear only once. The CDR3 is made up of 15 amino acids. Germline CDR1 and CDR2: MGHRA and YSYEKL. Trimming left V 5 bases short and J 1 base short, with 11 bases between. Remarks on this clone: What it binds is unknown.

Findings and caveats of the study: Top tumor clonotypes rose in blood 2 weeks post-radiation, then contracted.

Described time point: blood 2 weeks post-SBRT. The treatment: 15 Gy SBRT to primary tumor, nephrectomy 4 weeks later. The V call is TRBV4-1, the J call TRBJ1-4; tentative D call: TRBD1 (5 bases). This receptor was identified in a man aged 55 to 70 with renal cell carcinoma. The input for sequencing was blood, taken from a patient whose treatment included radiotherapy and nephrectomy. The CDR3 loop is CASSRGEGTNEKLFF. The CDR3 bases are TGCGCCAGCAGCAGGGGCGAAGGAACTAATGAAAAACTGTTTTTT.